This is a list of T cell receptor beta chains from one sample in a study of blood T cell repertoires in COVID-19. Sequenced by immunoSEQ multiplex PCR; TCRdb stores in-frame clones only, minus some. In the table there are 200,000 to 300,000 clones, about 88% of which are singletons. Sequencing was carried out using peripheral blood. The receptors stem from a man younger than 45 with active or convalescent COVID-19. The CDR3 runs from the conserved cysteine through the conserved F or W.

V | length | CDR3
TRBV4-2 | 17 | CASRERDRDSYNSPLHF
TRBV29-1 | 12 | CSAPGMNTEAFF
TRBV29-1 | 13 | CSVVRGENYGYTF
TRBV6-6 | 15 | CASSYSRASGNTIYF
TRBV5-5 | 15 | CASSPRTGNVNEQFF
TRBV10-2 | 15 | CASSDTSGGSYEQYF
TRBV6-5 | 14 | CASTRTRTGNTIYF
TRBV12-3/TRBV12-4 | 13 | CASSATSGIEQFF
TRBV16 | 15 | CASSQSGQSGNTIYF
TRBV6-5 | 14 | CASAPSGGANEQFF
TRBV7-2 | 16 | CASSLEGGLSGNTIYF
TRBV29-1 | 15 | CSVEPGTGGTEKLFF
TRBV5-5 | 11 | CASSAGNEQYF
TRBV2 | 13 | CASSGQGNSPLHF
TRBV6-5 | 15 | CASSYDRAGNSPLHF
TRBV15 | 12 | CATSRDRDTQYF
TRBV12-3/TRBV12-4 | 13 | CASSFGDPETQYF
TRBV7-8 | 12 | CATTQGAYEQYF
TRBV9 | 15 | CASSEGTAANEKLFF
TRBV6-5 | 14 | CASRTTGYQETQYF
TRBV2 | 16 | CASSALSSGAYNEQFF
TRBV5-1 | 20 | CASSQGARLAGDMNTGELFF
TRBV6-4 | 13 | CASSVDRDQPQHF
TRBV2 | 14 | CASSDRHRENTIYF
TRBV5-5 | 15 | CASSRTGEANYGYTF
TRBV4-3 | 15 | CASSQGQASSYEQYF
TRBV4-3 | 13 | CASSQELYYGYTF
TRBV6-1 | 17 | CASSGRGGAHSNQPQHF
TRBV19 | 13 | CASLTGGTSGYTF
TRBV5-1 | 15 | CASSPSGEDTDTQYF
TRBV19 | 17 | CASRAFLQGSYNSPLHF
TRBV9 | 16 | CASSVGPGEGTDTQYF
TRBV29-1 | 13 | CSVRQTTNEKLFF
TRBV5-4 | 15 | CASSLGDVTGETQYF
TRBV6-6 | 14 | CASSSGQGRDEQYF
TRBV10-3 | 15 | CAISGRGTGDSPLHF
TRBV6-5 | 13 | CASSYESNYGYTF
TRBV9 | 15 | CASSSTYTGLPAQYF
TRBV5-4 | 15 | CASTNGGAANYGYTF
TRBV3-1/TRBV3-2 | 13 | CASSQAPGEKLFF
TRBV2 | 13 | CASTPLARPEQYF
TRBV7-2 | 15 | CASSSDTGGVSPLHF
TRBV19 | 15 | CASSETGTGDYGYTF
TRBV7-2 | 15 | CASSLETSRPDTQYF
TRBV10-3 | 14 | CAISDQGEYSPLHF
TRBV3-1/TRBV3-2 | 15 | CASSQGAGGAYEQYF
TRBV5-8 | 15 | CASTFRGLISYEQYF
TRBV4-2 | 15 | CASSQLLLTTDTQYF
TRBV7-9 | 13 | CASSLGTGNEQFF
TRBV11-2 | 15 | CASSPRGDSTDTQYF
TRBV12-3/TRBV12-4 | 13 | CASNNRVRTEAFF
TRBV28 | 18 | CASSLSVRVRSRIQPQHF
TRBV19 | 13 | CASSIQGAHEQFF
TRBV2 | 14 | CASRQDRVNEKLFF
TRBV6-5 | 13 | CATRTGRNSPLHF